These 11 T cell receptor beta chains were all obtained from the same sample, sequenced in a study of T cells in Graves' hyperthyroidism and ophthalmopathy. Amplified TCR beta CDR3 regions derived from RNA transcripts. First-round RT-PCR of the TCR CDR3 relied on the HTBI primer set. TCRdb reprocessed the multiplex PCR reads with MiXCR, giving one entry per CDR3 protein. This sample has roughly 520,000 distinct CDR3 sequences, with around a quarter found just once. The sample was blood. These receptor sequences come from a woman aged 25 to 39 with Graves' ophthalmopathy.

The chain carries TRBV6-1 and TRBJ2-7; D is ambiguous. CDR3 length equals 15 residues. The germline gives CDR1 MNHNS, CDR2 SASEGT. Trimming stripped 0 bases from V and 2 bases from J, with 11 bases between. CDR3 in amino acids: CASSEALTATYEQYF. The CDR3, as DNA: TGTGCCAGCAGTGAAGCGCTGACGGCTACCTACGAGCAGTACTTC.

At least ten counts were recorded for this clonotype. The V gene is TRBV6-1, the J gene TRBJ2-2, with 7 nucleotides matching TRBD1. J gave up 3 bases and V 8 bases, and 3 bases lay outside the gene matches. CDR1 is MNHNS and CDR2 is SASEGT in the germline V gene. CDR3 size: 13 residues. Here the CDR3 reads CASHRGYTGELFF. CDR3 nucleotide sequence: TGTGCCAGCCACAGGGGATACACCGGGGAGCTGTTTTTT.

V gene TRBV3-1 combines with J gene TRBJ2-5; D is possibly TRBD1 or TRBD2 (6 bases each). This CDR3 region has 15 residues. V lost 0 bases, J lost 4 bases, and 12 bases lay in between. Germline CDR1 and CDR2: LGHDT and YNNKEL (reference sequence). CDR3 protein: CASSQDVGGRETQYF. CDR3 bases: TGTGCCAGCAGCCAAGATGTGGGGGGCCGAGAGACCCAGTACTTC.

This clonotype has only a few counts. This chain links TRBV6-2 or TRBV6-3 with TRBJ1-2; D is possibly TRBD1 (5 bases). Trimming took 2 bases from V and 2 from J, leaving 12 bases between them. The CDR3 length is 15 residues. Looked up from germline, CDR1 is MNHEY and CDR2 is SVGEGT. In nucleotides, the CDR3 is TGTGCCAGCAGTTACGATGGGCGGGGGAACTATGGCTACACCTTC. Translated: CASSYDGRGNYGYTF.

The rearrangement uses TRBV19 and TRBJ1-5, with TRBD1 identical over 10 bases. There are 15 residues in the CDR3. CDR1 and CDR2 (germline): LNHDA, SQIVND (reference sequence). Losses at the gene ends were 5 bases for V and 4 bases for J; bases not matched to a gene: 5. The CDR3, as DNA: TGTGCCAGTAGTCGTGGACAGGGGGGAAATCAGCCCCAGCATTTT. Translated, it gives CASSRGQGGNQPQHF.

The rearrangement joins TRBV12-3 or TRBV12-4 to TRBJ1-3; D is unresolved. The V end was cut by 6 bases, the J end by 4 bases, with 13 bases between. The CDR3 is made up of 14 amino acids. The CDR3 coding sequence is TGTGCCAGCAGACGAAGTCTCTCCGGAAACACCATATATTTT. Translation: CASRRSLSGNTIYF.

This clonotype was seen many times. The chain recombines TRBV12-3 or TRBV12-4 with TRBJ1-2; 8 positions match TRBD1. The length of the CDR3 is 12 residues. J gave up 7 bases and V 4 bases, and 2 bases lay outside the gene matches. The chain's CDR3 is CASSWTGSGYTF. CDR3 in DNA: TGTGCCAGCAGTTGGACAGGGAGTGGCTACACCTTC.

This chain links TRBV15 with TRBJ2-7; a weak D match, TRBD1 (5 bases). The CDR3 contains 15 residues. The germline CDR1 and CDR2 sequences are LNHNV and YYDKDF (reference sequence). V was cut by 0 bases and J by 3 bases, with 12 bases left in between. The CDR3: CATSREATAFYEQYF. As DNA, the CDR3 is TGTGCCACCAGCAGAGAGGCGACAGCCTTCTACGAGCAGTACTTC.

In its sample, this clonotype was seen a few times. The J gene is TRBJ1-1, the V gene TRBV6-1; 11 bases align to TRBD1. V shed 3 bases, J shed 5 bases, and the junction held 2 bases outside the gene matches. This CDR3 region has 14 residues. CDR1 MNHNS and CDR2 SASEGT come from the germline V gene. CDR3 sequence: CASSEDRGLTEAFF. CDR3 bases: TGTGCCAGCAGTGAGGACAGGGGGCTTACTGAAGCTTTCTTT.

This clonotype was observed many times. The CDR3 DNA is TGTGCCAGCAGTTTCTCACACTACACCGGGGAGCTGTTTTTT. It specifies CASSFSHYTGELFF. The V and J genes are TRBV27 and TRBJ2-2; D gene ambiguous. CDR1 is MNHEY and CDR2 is SMNVEV in the germline V gene (reference sequence). Trimming left V 3 bases short and J 3 bases short, with 8 bases between. The CDR3 loop spans 14 amino acids.

There are many counts of this clonotype. The chain combines TRBV12-3 or TRBV12-4 with TRBJ2-7; maybe TRBD1 (5 bases). The CDR3 length is 12 residues. V lost 6 bases and J 3 bases, leaving 9 bases between the germline ends. The CDR3 DNA follows: TGTGCCAGCAGAGGGGAATACTACGAGCAGTACTTC. Amino acids: CASRGEYYEQYF.